These 26 T cell receptor beta chains were all obtained from the same sample, sequenced in a study of control samples from healthy donors and cancer patients. Sequencing used immunoSEQ multiplex PCR; TCRdb keeps in-frame clones, though not all of them. The data show about 160,000 clones, approximately 94% seen once. Sequences were obtained from PBMCs. Receptors were obtained from a man aged 55 to 69 with colorectal cancer.

This chain uses TRBV19 with TRBJ1-2, with D unclear. In germline, CDR1 is LNHDA, CDR2 SQIVND (reference sequence). V was shortened by 6 bases and J by 0 bases, with 8 bases between the two germline ends. The CDR3 runs to 13 residues. CDR3 sequence reads: CASSPTPNYGYTF. In DNA, the CDR3 is TGTGCCAGTAGCCCCACCCCTAACTATGGCTACACCTTC.

The chain has TRBV5-1 and TRBJ1-2; D is unresolved. This CDR3 region has 15 residues. The V and J ends lost 7 bases and 0 bases respectively, with 16 bases between them. Germline V gives CDR1 SGHRS, CDR2 YFSETQ. CDR3 nucleotide sequence: TGCGCCAGCTCGCCCGTGGGGTCAGCTAACTATGGCTACACCTTC. Amino acids: CASSPVGSANYGYTF. Using reference TRBV5-1 and TRBJ1-2 for the parts outside the CDR3, the full variable domain is KAGVTQTPRYLIKTRGQQVTLSCSPISGHRSVSWYQQTPGQGLQFLFEYFSETQRNKGNFPGRFSGRQFSNSRSEMNVSTLELGDSALYLCASSPVGSANYGYTFGSGTRLTVV.

This clone occurred once. In DNA form, the CDR3 reads TGTGCCAGTACCATAGGACAGGGCGCTACCTCCTATAATTCACCCCTCCACTTT. Protein sequence: CASTIGQGATSYNSPLHF. J is TRBJ1-6 and V is TRBV19, with 8 bases matching TRBD1. J gave up 0 bases and V 7 bases, and 11 bases lay outside the gene matches. Germline V gene sequence: CDR1 LNHDA, CDR2 SQIVND (reference sequence). The CDR3 runs 18 residues.

This sequence joins TRBV19 and TRBJ2-2; the D gene is possibly TRBD1 (6 bases). The CDR3 consists of 14 residues. Germline V lookup: CDR1 LNHDA, CDR2 SQIVND (reference sequence). V was pared by 6 bases and J by 3 bases, with 11 bases between. For the CDR3, the DNA is TGTGCCAGTAGAGATTACAGGGACACCGGGGAGCTGTTTTTT. It encodes CASRDYRDTGELFF.

About this clone itself: The sample holds other DNA sequences that translate to the same CDR3. This rearrangement joins TRBV18 to TRBJ1-1; tentatively, D is TRBD1 (5 bases). The length of the CDR3 is 13 residues. Germline V gives CDR1 KGHSH, CDR2 LQKENI. The V end lost 3 bases, the J end lost 1 base, and 6 bases lay between the germline ends. CDR3: CASSPQGNTEAFF. As DNA, the CDR3 is TGTGCCAGCTCACCCCAGGGGAACACTGAAGCTTTCTTT. The variable domain in full, with the rest retrieved from reference TRBV18 and TRBJ1-1, is NAGVMQNPRHLVRRRGQEARLRCSPMKGHSHVYWYRQLPEEGLKFMVYLQKENIIDESGMPKERFSAEFPKEGPSILRIQQVVRGDSAAYFCASSPQGNTEAFFGQGTRLTVV.

In its sample, this clone was seen a few times. The chain recombines TRBV2 with TRBJ1-6; D unresolved. CDR1 and CDR2 from the germline V gene are SNHLY and FYNNEI. The ends were cut back, 8 bases at V and 2 bases at J, with 7 bases in the middle. This CDR3 spans 13 amino acids. The CDR3 nucleotides read TGTGCCAGCCGGCGGGCCTATAATTCACCCCTCCACTTT. Its translation: CASRRAYNSPLHF.

V is TRBV19 and J is TRBJ2-5; tentatively, D is TRBD1 (6 bases). The V end was cut by 4 bases, the J end by 1 base, with 22 bases between. The CDR3 has 18 amino acids. Germline CDR1 and CDR2: LNHDA and SQIVND (reference sequence). The CDR3: CASSTYRGTLIPQETQYF. DNA for the CDR3: TGTGCCAGTAGTACCTACCGAGGGACACTCATCCCCCAAGAGACCCAGTACTTC.

The chain recombines TRBV2 with TRBJ1-3; D may be TRBD1 (5 bases). This CDR3 spans 13 amino acids. Germline V gene lookup returns CDR1 SNHLY and CDR2 FYNNEI. The V and J ends lost 8 bases and 5 bases respectively, with 13 bases between them. The CDR3 spells CASQGLTRNTIYF. The CDR3 region has the DNA TGTGCCAGCCAGGGTCTGACAAGAAACACCATATATTTT.

This chain joins TRBV12-3 or TRBV12-4 and TRBJ1-1; D is unclear. V was trimmed by 4 bases and J by 1 base, leaving 4 bases between them. This CDR3 is built from 12 residues. The CDR3 is CASSSPNTEAFF. CDR3 nucleotide sequence: TGTGCCAGCAGTTCGCCGAACACTGAAGCTTTCTTT.

CDR3 nucleotide sequence: TGTGCCAGCAGCCTGTCGGGACAGGGTATATACGAGCAGTACTTC. It is translated as CASSLSGQGIYEQYF. The chain has TRBV5-6 and TRBJ2-7, with TRBD1 matching over 9 bases. The CDR3 totals 15 residues. V was pared by 4 bases and J by 4 bases, with 9 bases of the junction left unmatched. From germline, CDR1 is SGHDT and CDR2 YYEEEE.

The rearrangement joins TRBV19 to TRBJ2-1; D is ambiguous. The CDR3 covers 14 residues. Germline V gene sequence: CDR1 LNHDA, CDR2 SQIVND (reference sequence). Trimming removed 1 base from V and 8 bases from J, with 12 bases in between. The CDR3 DNA reads as TGTGCCAGTAGTATAGTTTCCGGGTACCATGAGCAGTTCTTC. Translating it yields CASSIVSGYHEQFF.

The chain couples TRBV7-2 to TRBJ2-5; D is possibly TRBD1 (7 bases). V was shortened by 8 bases and J by 5 bases, with 18 bases between the two germline ends. CDR1 is SGHTA and CDR2 is FQGNSA in the germline V gene. The CDR3 spans 14 residues. The CDR3 DNA follows: TGTGCCAGCGCCGAGGGGGCTGGGGGGGAGACCCAGTACTTC. This encodes CASAEGAGGETQYF.

V gene TRBV19 combines with J gene TRBJ2-5, with a possible D match to TRBD2 (5 bases). The CDR3 is made up of 13 amino acids. V was pared by 5 bases and J by 5 bases, with 12 bases between. In germline, CDR1 is LNHDA, CDR2 SQIVND (reference sequence). The CDR3 bases are TGTGCCAGTAGTGTCCGGGGTGGTGAGACCCAGTACTTC. This gives the protein CASSVRGGETQYF.

This sequence joins TRBV12-3 or TRBV12-4 and TRBJ2-7; D not certain. The CDR3 has 13 residues. Trimming shortened V by 2 bases and J by 1 base, and 6 bases separated the two germline ends. CDR3 DNA sequence: TGTGCCAGCAGTTTATCGAATTCCTACGAGCAGTACTTC. It is translated as CASSLSNSYEQYF.

The chain joins TRBV10-3 to TRBJ1-1, with 8 bases that match TRBD1. Trimming cost V 10 bases and J 1 base; bases outside gene matches: 8. The germline V gene encodes CDR1 ENHRY and CDR2 SYGVKD. This CDR3 is built from 14 residues. In DNA form, the CDR3 reads TGTGCCACCACAGGGGGGGCGGGGAACACTGAAGCTTTCTTT. It codes for CATTGGAGNTEAFF.

The V call is TRBV7-9, the J call TRBJ2-5; no clear D. The germline V gene has CDR1 SEHNR and CDR2 FQNEAQ (reference sequence). The CDR3 sequence is 12 residues long. Trimming removed 1 base from V and 5 bases from J, with 5 bases in between. CDR3 residues: CASSLVGETQYF. CDR3 nucleotides: TGTGCCAGCAGCTTAGTAGGGGAGACCCAGTACTTC.

The rearrangement joins TRBV5-1 to TRBJ2-1, with 8 nucleotides matching TRBD2. Germline V gene data show CDR1 as SGHRS and CDR2 as YFSETQ. The CDR3 spans 16 residues. V lost 4 bases, J lost 0 bases, and 6 bases stayed unmatched. The CDR3 is CASSQSGGFSYNEQFF. CDR3 nucleotides: TGCGCCAGCAGCCAGAGCGGGGGCTTCTCCTACAATGAGCAGTTCTTC.

The chain couples TRBV7-2 to TRBJ1-1; 8 nucleotides align to TRBD1. Germline loops: CDR1 SGHTA, CDR2 FQGNSA. After removal of 5 bases from V and 0 bases from J, the junction contained 8 bases not matched to a gene. The CDR3 is made up of 16 amino acids. The CDR3 DNA sequence: TGTGCCAGCAGCCCCGGGACAGGTCCGATGAACACTGAAGCTTTCTTT. Amino acids: CASSPGTGPMNTEAFF.

V is TRBV10-2 and J is TRBJ1-1; the match to TRBD1 covers 11 bases. The V and J ends lost 5 bases and 3 bases, in that order; junction bases with no gene match: 2. CDR1 is WSHSY and CDR2 is SAAADI in the germline V gene. The CDR3 has 14 amino acids. The CDR3 loop is CASSRTGGDTEAFF. CDR3 sequence (DNA): TGCGCCAGCAGTAGGACAGGGGGCGACACTGAAGCTTTCTTT.

The V gene is TRBV6-6, the J gene TRBJ2-5; 11 nucleotides align to TRBD1. Germline lookup yields CDR1 MNHNY and CDR2 SVGAGI (reference sequence). The CDR3 has 20 amino acids. V was pared by 5 bases and J by 1 base, with 18 bases of the junction left unmatched. The DNA of the CDR3 is TGTGCCAGCAGTCCCCGTCTTCCGGGACAGGGGGGTCGGGGCCAAGAGACCCAGTACTTC. It codes for CASSPRLPGQGGRGQETQYF.

The sample holds one count of this clone. The CDR3 spells CSAPLQETQYF. CDR3 DNA: TGCAGTGCCCCCCTACAAGAGACCCAGTACTTC. The gene calls are TRBV20-1 and TRBJ2-5, with unresolved D. Germline loops: CDR1 DFQATT, CDR2 SNEGSKA (reference sequence). The CDR3 is 11 amino acids. Trimming left V 6 bases short and J 2 bases short, with 7 bases between.

The chain joins TRBV27 to TRBJ1-2, with unresolved D. Germline-derived CDR1 and CDR2 are MNHEY and SMNVEV (reference sequence). CDR3 length: 13 amino acids. V lost 3 bases and J 0 bases, leaving 5 bases between the germline ends. Here the CDR3 DNA reads TGTGCCAGCAGTTTGAGCCCTAACTATGGCTACACCTTC. This encodes CASSLSPNYGYTF.

V and J are TRBV10-3 and TRBJ2-1; 10 nucleotides line up with TRBD2. CDR1 and CDR2 (germline): ENHRY, SYGVKD. The CDR3 is 19 amino acids. The V gene end was trimmed by 11 bases and the J gene end by 7 bases; junction bases not matched to a gene: 26. CDR3 residues: CAARGHARSVLAGRNEQFF. Written as DNA, the CDR3 is TGTGCCGCCAGAGGACACGCGCGAAGCGTACTAGCGGGGAGGAATGAGCAGTTCTTC.

This clone showed up just once. This chain uses TRBV7-9 with TRBJ2-7; D may correspond to TRBD1 or TRBD2 (5 bases each). Germline V gives CDR1 SEHNR, CDR2 FQNEAQ (reference sequence). CDR3 length: 14 amino acids. Between the trimmed V and J ends, which lost 5 bases and 3 bases, there was a span of 14 bases. Here the CDR3 DNA reads TGTGCCAGCAGCCGAGACAGAGGGTACTACGAGCAGTACTTC. It translates to CASSRDRGYYEQYF. The complete variable domain, with remaining parts taken from reference TRBV7-9 and TRBJ2-7, reads DTGVSQNPRHKITKRGQNVTFRCDPISEHNRLYWYRQTLGQGPEFLTYFQNEAQLEKSRLLSDRFSAERPKGSFSTLEIQRTEQGDSAMYLCASSRDRGYYEQYFGPGTRLTVT.

This clone was observed once. The rearrangement links TRBV28 to TRBJ2-7; tentatively, D is TRBD1 (6 bases). This CDR3 is built from 13 residues. V lost 6 bases, J lost 3 bases, and 12 bases lay in between. Germline assignment: CDR1 MDHEN and CDR2 SYDVKM. CDR3 sequence reads: CASRLGQFYEQYF. The CDR3 region has the DNA TGTGCCAGCAGGCTCGGACAGTTCTACGAGCAGTACTTC.

This sequence joins TRBV23-1 and TRBJ1-1; D gene uncertain. TRBV23-1 is given ORF status, its function remaining uncertain. The CDR3 is 14 residues long. Trimming removed 0 bases from V and 3 bases from J, with 8 bases in between. The CDR3 is CASSQSPADTEAFF. CDR3 DNA sequence: TGCGCCAGCAGTCAATCCCCGGCGGACACTGAAGCTTTCTTT.